This T cell receptor beta chain was obtained from a study of naive and memory T cell subsets. Findings and caveats of the study: In naive cells, over 90% of TCR sequences were seen only once.

This clonotype was counted between two and nine times. Its antigen is undetermined. The CDR3 contains 15 residues. Germline V gene sequence: CDR1 SSHAT, CDR2 FNYEAQ (reference sequence). Germline trimming cut 1 base from V and 4 bases from J; bases unmatched to any gene: 4. Both TRBC1 and TRBC2 were covered by a beta constant-region primer of two equimolar oligonucleotides. The ligated cDNA underwent four PCR rounds using SP2 and nested alpha and beta constant-region primers. TCRdb passed the UMI-ligation and nested PCR reads through MiXCR, listing each CDR3 protein once. In the table there are roughly 40,000 distinct CDR3 sequences, about an eighth of which are singletons. After CD4 positive bead selection, the CD4-negative fraction gave CD8 T cells. Cells stained for CD3, CD4, CD8, CD45RA and CD27 were sorted into four subsets.

This clonotype originated in a human donor in good health. The sequenced material came from effector memory CD4+ T cells from blood. As to subset: effector memory, CD45RA- CD27-. The V and J genes are TRBV7-7 and TRBJ2-1; 7 bases align to TRBD2. The CDR3 bases are TGTGCCAGCAGCTTAGGCGGGAGCGGATACAATGAGCAGTTCTTC. Residues: CASSLGGSGYNEQFF.